A selection of T cell receptor beta chains follows, all from one sample in a study of cytotoxic CD8 clonotypes in ibrutinib-treated CLL. Clones were sequenced by immunoSEQ multiplex PCR, and TCRdb holds only the in-frame ones, with some missing. In the table there are about 160,000 clones, 70% to 90% of which are singletons. Specimen: PBMCs, collected at disease progression, from a patient treated with ibrutinib. These receptors all come from a human donor with chronic lymphocytic leukemia. The CDR3 runs from the conserved cysteine through the conserved F or W. A D gene is named only where the DNA matches it firmly. Expanded clones are given a class, and other clones once, few, many or no size at all.

d_call j_call v_call clone_size cdr3_aa cdr3_nt
TRBD2 TRBJ2-1 TRBV5-1 - CASSLEYNSGGLQFF TGCGCCAGCAGCTTGGAGTATAATAGCGGGGGACTCCAGTTCTTC
TRBD1 TRBJ1-1 TRBV10-3 - CAISGTGAMNTEAFF TGTGCCATCAGTGGGACAGGGGCAATGAACACTGAAGCTTTCTTT
TRBD1 TRBJ2-6 TRBV7-9 - CASSLDRGRRGSGANVLTF TGTGCCAGCAGCTTAGACAGGGGGCGCAGAGGCTCTGGGGCCAACGTCCTGACTTTC
TRBD1 TRBJ1-5 TRBV6-1 - CASSKNRGAGQPQHF TGTGCCAGCAGTAAAAACAGGGGGGCAGGTCAGCCCCAGCATTTT
- TRBJ2-3 TRBV6-5 - CASSYYSGSTDTQYF TGTGCCAGCAGTTACTACAGCGGGAGCACAGATACGCAGTATTTT
TRBD1 TRBJ2-5 TRBV4-2 - CASSQEDRQETQYF TGTGCCAGCAGCCAAGAGGACAGGCAAGAGACCCAGTACTTC
- TRBJ1-1 TRBV18 - CASSPDQMNTEAFF TGTGCCAGCTCACCAGACCAAATGAACACTGAAGCTTTCTTT
- TRBJ1-2 TRBV27 - CASSLLGSPYGYTF TGTGCCAGCAGTTTATTGGGTTCTCCCTATGGCTACACCTTC
- TRBJ2-5 TRBV30 - CAWRWGSSPQETQYF TGTGCCTGGAGATGGGGCAGTAGTCCCCAAGAGACCCAGTACTTC
TRBD2 TRBJ2-3 TRBV28 few CASTLTGGPVDTQYF TGTGCCAGCACTCTGACGGGAGGGCCCGTCGATACGCAGTATTTT